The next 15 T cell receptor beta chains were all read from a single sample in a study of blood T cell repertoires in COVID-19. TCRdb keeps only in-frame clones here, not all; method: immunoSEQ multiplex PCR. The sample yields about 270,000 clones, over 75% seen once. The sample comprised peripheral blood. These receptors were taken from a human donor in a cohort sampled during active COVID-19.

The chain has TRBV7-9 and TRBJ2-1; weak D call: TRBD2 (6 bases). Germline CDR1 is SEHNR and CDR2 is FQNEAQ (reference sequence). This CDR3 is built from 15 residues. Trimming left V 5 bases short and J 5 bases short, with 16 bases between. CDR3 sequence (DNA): TGTGCCAGCAGCCCGAGCGGCGGGAAACACAATGAGCAGTTCTTC. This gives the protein CASSPSGGKHNEQFF.

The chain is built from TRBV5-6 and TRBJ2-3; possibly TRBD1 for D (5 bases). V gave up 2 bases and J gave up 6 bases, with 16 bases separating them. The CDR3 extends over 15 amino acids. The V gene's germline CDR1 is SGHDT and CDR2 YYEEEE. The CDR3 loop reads CASSLGMGQADTQYF. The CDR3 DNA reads TGTGCCAGCAGCTTAGGTATGGGGCAGGCCGATACGCAGTATTTT.

The CDR3 DNA follows: TGTGCCAGCAGTCCCCTAGCGGGGGGCCAGCATGAGCAGTTCTTC. It is translated as CASSPLAGGQHEQFF. The gene calls are TRBV6-2 or TRBV6-3 and TRBJ2-1; TRBD2 matches at 11 bases. The length of the CDR3 is 15 residues. Germline V gene sequence: CDR1 MNHEY, CDR2 SVGEGT. V was clipped by 5 bases and J by 8 bases; unmatched bases: 8.

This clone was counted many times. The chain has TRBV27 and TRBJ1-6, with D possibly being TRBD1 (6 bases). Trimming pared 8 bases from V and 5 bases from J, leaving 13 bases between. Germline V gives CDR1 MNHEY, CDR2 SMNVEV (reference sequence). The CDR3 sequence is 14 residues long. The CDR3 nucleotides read TGTGCCAGCCATACAGGGCGGGATAATTCACCCCTCCACTTT. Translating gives CASHTGRDNSPLHF.

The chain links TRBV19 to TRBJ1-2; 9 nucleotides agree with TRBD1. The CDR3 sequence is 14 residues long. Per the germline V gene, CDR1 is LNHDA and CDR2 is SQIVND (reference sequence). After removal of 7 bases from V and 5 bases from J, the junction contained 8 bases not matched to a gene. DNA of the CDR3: TGTGCCAGTAAAATGCCGGGACAGGGATATGGCTACACCTTC. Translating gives CASKMPGQGYGYTF.

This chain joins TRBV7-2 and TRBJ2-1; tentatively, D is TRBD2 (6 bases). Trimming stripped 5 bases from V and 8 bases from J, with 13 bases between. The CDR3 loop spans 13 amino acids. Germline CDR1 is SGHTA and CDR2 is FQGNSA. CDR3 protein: CASSETSIHEQFF. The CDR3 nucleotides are TGTGCCAGCAGCGAAACTAGCATCCATGAGCAGTTCTTC.

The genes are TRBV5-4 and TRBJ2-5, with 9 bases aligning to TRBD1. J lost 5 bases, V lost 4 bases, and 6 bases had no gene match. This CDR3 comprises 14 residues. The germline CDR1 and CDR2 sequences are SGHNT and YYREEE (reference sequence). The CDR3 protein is CASSLGQGAETQYF. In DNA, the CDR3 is TGTGCCAGCAGCCTGGGACAGGGTGCGGAGACCCAGTACTTC.

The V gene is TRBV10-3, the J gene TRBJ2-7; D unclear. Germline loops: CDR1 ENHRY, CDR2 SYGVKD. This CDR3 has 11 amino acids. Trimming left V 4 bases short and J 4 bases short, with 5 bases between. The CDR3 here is CAISGSYEQYF. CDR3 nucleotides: TGTGCCATCAGTGGCAGTTACGAGCAGTACTTC.

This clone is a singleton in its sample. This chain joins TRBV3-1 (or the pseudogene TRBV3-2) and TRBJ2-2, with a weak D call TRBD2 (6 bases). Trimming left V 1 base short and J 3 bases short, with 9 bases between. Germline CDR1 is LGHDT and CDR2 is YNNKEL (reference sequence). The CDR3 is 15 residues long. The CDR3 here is CASSQGLAYTGELFF. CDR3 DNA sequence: TGTGCCAGCAGCCAAGGGCTAGCGTACACCGGGGAGCTGTTTTTT.

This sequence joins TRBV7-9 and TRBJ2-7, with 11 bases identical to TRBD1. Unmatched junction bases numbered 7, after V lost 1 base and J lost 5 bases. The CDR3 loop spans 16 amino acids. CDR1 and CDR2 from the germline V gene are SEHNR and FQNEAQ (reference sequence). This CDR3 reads CASSLGTGGAWNEQYF. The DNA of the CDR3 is TGTGCCAGCAGCTTAGGGACAGGGGGCGCTTGGAACGAGCAGTACTTC.

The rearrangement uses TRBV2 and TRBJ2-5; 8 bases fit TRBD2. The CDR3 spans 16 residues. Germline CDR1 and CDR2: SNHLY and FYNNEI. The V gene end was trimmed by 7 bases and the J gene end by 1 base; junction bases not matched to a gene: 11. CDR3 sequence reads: CASMPNLREGQETQYF. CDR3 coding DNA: TGTGCCAGCATGCCCAACCTTCGGGAGGGCCAAGAGACCCAGTACTTC.

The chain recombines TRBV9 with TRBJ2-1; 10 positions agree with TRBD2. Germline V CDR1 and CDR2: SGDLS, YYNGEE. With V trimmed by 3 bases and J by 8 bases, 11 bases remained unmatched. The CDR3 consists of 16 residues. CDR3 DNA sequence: TGTGCCAGCAGCGCGCAGGGACTAGCGAAACACGATGAGCAGTTCTTC. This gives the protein CASSAQGLAKHDEQFF.

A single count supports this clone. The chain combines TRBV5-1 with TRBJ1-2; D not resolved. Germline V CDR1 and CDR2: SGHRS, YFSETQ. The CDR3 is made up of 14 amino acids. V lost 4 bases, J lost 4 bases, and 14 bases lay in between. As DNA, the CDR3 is TGCGCCAGCAGCATCCAAGGACTGGGCTATGGCTACACCTTC. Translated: CASSIQGLGYGYTF.

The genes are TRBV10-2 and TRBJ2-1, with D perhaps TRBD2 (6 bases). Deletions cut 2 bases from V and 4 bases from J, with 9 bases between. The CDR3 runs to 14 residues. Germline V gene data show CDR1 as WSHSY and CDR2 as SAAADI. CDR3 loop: CASSEGLLYNEQFF. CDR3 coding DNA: TGCGCCAGCAGTGAGGGACTACTTTACAATGAGCAGTTCTTC.

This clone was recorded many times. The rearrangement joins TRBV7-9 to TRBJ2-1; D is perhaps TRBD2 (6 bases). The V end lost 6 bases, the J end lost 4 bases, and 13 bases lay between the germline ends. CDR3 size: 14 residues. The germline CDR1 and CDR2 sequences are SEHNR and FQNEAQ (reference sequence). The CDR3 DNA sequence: TGTGCCAGCAGAGTAAGTAGCGGTTACAATGAGCAGTTCTTC. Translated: CASRVSSGYNEQFF.